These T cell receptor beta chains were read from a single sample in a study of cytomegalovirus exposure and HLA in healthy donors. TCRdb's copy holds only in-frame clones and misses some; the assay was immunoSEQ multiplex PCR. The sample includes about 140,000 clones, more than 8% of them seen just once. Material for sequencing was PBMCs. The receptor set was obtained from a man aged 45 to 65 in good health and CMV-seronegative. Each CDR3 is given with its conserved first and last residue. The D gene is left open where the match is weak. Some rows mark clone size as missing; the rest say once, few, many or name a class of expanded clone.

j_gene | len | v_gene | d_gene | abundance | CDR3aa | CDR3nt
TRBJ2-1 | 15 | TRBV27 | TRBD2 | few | CASSLGTSGRVEQFF | TGTGCCAGCAGTTTGGGGACTAGCGGGAGGGTTGAGCAGTTCTTC
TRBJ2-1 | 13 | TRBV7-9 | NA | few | CASSLESYNEQFF | TGTGCCAGCAGCTTAGAATCTTACAATGAGCAGTTCTTC
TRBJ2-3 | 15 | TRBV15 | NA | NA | CATSVASGQIDTQYF | TGTGCCACCAGCGTCGCTAGCGGACAGATTGATACGCAGTATTTT
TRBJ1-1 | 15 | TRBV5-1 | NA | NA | CASSLEGGGYTEAFF | TGCGCCAGCAGCTTGGAGGGGGGGGGCTACACTGAAGCTTTCTTT
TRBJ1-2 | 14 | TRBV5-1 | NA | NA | CASSLGATGDGYTF | TGCGCCAGCAGCCTTGGGGCCACGGGGGACGGCTACACCTTC
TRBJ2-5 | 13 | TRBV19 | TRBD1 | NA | CASTPRDSGTQYF | TGTGCCAGTACCCCCCGGGACAGTGGGACCCAGTACTTC
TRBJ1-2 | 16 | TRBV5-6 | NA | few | CASSLARTTGDYGYTF | TGTGCCAGCAGCTTGGCAAGGACAACGGGGGACTATGGCTACACCTTC
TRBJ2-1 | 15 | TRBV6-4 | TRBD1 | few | CARSDSSDRGLEQFF | TGTGCCCGCAGTGACTCATCGGACAGGGGGCTTGAGCAGTTCTTC
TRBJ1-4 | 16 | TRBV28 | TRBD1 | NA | CASSSPRQGANEKLFF | TGTGCCAGCAGTTCCCCCCGACAGGGGGCAAATGAAAAACTGTTTTTT
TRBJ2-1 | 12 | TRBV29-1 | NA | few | CSAWGSVGEQFF | TGCAGCGCTTGGGGTAGCGTCGGTGAGCAGTTCTTC
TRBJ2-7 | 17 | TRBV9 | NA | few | CASSVEDVGTPLYEQYF | TGTGCCAGCAGCGTAGAAGATGTGGGGACACCCTTATACGAGCAGTACTTC
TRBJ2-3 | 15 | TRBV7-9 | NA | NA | CASTPRGASTDTQYF | TGTGCCAGCACCCCCCGGGGGGCTAGCACAGATACGCAGTATTTT
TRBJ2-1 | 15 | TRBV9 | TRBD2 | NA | CASSVVTSGGNEQFF | TGTGCCAGCAGCGTAGTGACTAGCGGGGGGAATGAGCAGTTCTTC
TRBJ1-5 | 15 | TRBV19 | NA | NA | CASTTRGGSNQPQHF | TGTGCCAGTACCACCCGGGGGGGCAGCAATCAGCCCCAGCATTTT